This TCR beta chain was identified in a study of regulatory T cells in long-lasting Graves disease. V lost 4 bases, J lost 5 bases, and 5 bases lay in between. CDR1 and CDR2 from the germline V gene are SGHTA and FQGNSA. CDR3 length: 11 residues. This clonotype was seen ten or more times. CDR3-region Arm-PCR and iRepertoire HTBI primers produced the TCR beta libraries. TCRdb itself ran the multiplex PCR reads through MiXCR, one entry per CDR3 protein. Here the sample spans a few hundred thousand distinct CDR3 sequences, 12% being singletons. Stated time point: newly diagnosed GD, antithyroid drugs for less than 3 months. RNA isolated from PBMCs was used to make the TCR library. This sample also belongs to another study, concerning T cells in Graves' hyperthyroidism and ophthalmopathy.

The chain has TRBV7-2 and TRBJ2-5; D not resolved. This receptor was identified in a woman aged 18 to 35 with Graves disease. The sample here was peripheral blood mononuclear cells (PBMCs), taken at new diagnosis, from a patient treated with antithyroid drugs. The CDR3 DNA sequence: TGTGCCAGCAGCTCCTGGGAGACCCAGTACTTC. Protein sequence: CASSSWETQYF.